Listed below are T cell receptor beta chains from one sample, sequenced in a study. TCRdb re-derived calls from the reads in MiXCR, one entry per CDR3 protein. The profile covers 12,000 to 15,000 distinct CDR3 sequences, with around 35% appearing a single time and around 16% taken by the ten largest. Sequenced material: blood. These receptors all stem from a human donor. Both conserved end residues are trimmed from each CDR3.

CDR3 protein,V gene
SVLQEMNTEAF,TRBV29-1
SVDSRLAGRTDTQY,TRBV29-1
SVEGGLAERQF,TRBV29-1
ASSAELAVYEQY,TRBV18
ASSHGQGHYEQF,TRBV4-3
ASSFRGTGELF,TRBV28
SVEGGRAADTQY,TRBV29-1
ASSQDRGWGGYT,TRBV4-3
ASSQGERVNEQF,TRBV4-3
SGEDRTTNTGELF,TRBV29-1
ASRGLAEQF,TRBV7-8
ASSQGAGDGRETQY,TRBV4-2
SAGAAGGRYEQY,TRBV20-1
SARDSSYNSPLH,TRBV20-1